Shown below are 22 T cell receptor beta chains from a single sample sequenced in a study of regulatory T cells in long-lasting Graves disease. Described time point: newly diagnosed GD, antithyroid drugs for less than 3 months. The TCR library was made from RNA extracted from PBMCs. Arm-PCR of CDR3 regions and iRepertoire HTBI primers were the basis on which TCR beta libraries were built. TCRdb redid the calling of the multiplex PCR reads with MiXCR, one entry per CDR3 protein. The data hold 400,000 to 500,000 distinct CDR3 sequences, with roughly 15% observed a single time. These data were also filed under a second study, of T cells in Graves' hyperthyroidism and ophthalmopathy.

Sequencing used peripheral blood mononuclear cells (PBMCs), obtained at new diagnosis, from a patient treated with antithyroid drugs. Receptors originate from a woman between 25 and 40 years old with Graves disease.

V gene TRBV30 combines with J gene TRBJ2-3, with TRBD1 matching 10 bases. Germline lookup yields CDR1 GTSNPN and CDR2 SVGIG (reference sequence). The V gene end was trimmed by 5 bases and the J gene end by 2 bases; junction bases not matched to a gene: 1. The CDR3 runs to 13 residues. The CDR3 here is CAWGQGVTDTQYF. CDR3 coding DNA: TGTGCCTGGGGACAGGGGGTCACAGATACGCAGTATTTT.

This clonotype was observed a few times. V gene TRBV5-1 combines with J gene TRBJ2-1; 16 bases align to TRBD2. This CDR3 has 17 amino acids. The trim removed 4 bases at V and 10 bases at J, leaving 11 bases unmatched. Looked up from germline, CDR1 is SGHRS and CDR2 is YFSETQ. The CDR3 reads CASSLLGLAGGPGEQFF. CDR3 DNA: TGCGCCAGCAGCCTCCTGGGACTAGCGGGAGGGCCTGGAGAGCAGTTCTTC.

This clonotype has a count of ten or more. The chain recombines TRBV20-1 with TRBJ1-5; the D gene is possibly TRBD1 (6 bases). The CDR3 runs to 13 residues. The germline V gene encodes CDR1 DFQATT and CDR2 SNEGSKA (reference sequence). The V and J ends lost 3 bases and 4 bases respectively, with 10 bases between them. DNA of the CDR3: TGCAGTGCTAGCGGGACAAAGAATCAGCCCCAGCATTTT. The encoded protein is CSASGTKNQPQHF.

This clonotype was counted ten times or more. The CDR3 nucleotides read TGTGCCAGCAGCTTAGGCGGGAGGGCCTACAATGAGCAGTTCTTC. Its translation: CASSLGGRAYNEQFF. The gene calls are TRBV5-8 and TRBJ2-1, with 9 bases aligning to TRBD2. There are 15 residues in the CDR3. V gave up 2 bases and J gave up 2 bases; unmatched junction bases: 2. Germline assignment: CDR1 SGHTS and CDR2 YDEGEE.

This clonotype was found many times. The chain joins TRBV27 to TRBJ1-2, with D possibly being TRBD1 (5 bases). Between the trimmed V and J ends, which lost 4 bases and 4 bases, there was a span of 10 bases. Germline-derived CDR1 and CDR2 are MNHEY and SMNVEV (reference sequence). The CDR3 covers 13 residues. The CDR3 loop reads CASSSLGTYGYTF. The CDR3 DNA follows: TGTGCCAGCAGTTCCTTAGGGACCTATGGCTACACCTTC.

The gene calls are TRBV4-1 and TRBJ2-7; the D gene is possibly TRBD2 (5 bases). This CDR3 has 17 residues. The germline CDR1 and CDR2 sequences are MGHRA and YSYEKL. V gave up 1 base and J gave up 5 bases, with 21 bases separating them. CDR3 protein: CASSQGMTRSVGNEQYF. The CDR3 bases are TGCGCCAGCAGCCAAGGTATGACCCGTAGCGTTGGGAACGAGCAGTACTTC.

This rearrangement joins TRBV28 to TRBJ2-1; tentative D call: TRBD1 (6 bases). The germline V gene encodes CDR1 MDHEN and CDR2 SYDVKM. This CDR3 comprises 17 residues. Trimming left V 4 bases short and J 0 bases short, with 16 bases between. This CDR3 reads CASSYQDSSSSYNEQFF. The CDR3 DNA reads TGTGCCAGCAGTTATCAGGACAGTTCAAGCTCCTACAATGAGCAGTTCTTC.

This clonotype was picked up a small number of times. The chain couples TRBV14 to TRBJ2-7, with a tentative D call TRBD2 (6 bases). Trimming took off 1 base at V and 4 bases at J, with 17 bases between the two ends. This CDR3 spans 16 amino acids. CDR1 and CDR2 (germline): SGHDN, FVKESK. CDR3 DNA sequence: TGTGCCAGCAGCCAAGTGGAGGGGCGGAAATGGTACGAGCAGTACTTC. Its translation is CASSQVEGRKWYEQYF.

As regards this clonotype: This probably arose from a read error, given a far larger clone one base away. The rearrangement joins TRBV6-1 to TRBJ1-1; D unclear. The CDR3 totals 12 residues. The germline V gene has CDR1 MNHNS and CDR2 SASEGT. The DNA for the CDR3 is TGTGCCAGCAGTCAACCGAGCACTGAAGCTATCTTT. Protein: CASSQPSTEAIF.

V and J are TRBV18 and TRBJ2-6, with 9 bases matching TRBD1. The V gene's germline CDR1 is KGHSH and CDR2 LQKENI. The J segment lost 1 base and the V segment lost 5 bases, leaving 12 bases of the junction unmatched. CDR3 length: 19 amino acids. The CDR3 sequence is CASSERTGGIASGANVLTF. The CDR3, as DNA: TGTGCCAGCTCAGAGAGAACAGGGGGCATTGCTTCTGGGGCCAACGTCCTGACTTTC. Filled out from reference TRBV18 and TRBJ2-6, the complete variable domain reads NAGVMQNPRHLVRRRGQEARLRCSPMKGHSHVYWYRQLPEEGLKFMVYLQKENIIDESGMPKERFSAEFPKEGPSILRIQQVVRGDSAAYFCASSERTGGIASGANVLTFGAGSRLTVL.

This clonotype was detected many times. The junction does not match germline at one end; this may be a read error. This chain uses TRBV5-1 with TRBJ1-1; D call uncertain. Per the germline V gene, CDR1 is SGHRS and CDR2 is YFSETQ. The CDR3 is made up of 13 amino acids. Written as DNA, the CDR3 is TGTGCCAGCAGTCTTGGGGTTTACACTGAAGCTTTCTTT. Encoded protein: CASSLGVYTEAFF.

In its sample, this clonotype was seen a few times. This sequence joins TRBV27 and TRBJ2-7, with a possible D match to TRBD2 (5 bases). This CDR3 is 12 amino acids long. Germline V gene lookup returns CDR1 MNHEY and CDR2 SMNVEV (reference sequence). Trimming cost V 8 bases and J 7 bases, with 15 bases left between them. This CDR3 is CASRRGWREQYF. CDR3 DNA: TGTGCCAGCCGGAGAGGGTGGAGGGAGCAGTACTTC.

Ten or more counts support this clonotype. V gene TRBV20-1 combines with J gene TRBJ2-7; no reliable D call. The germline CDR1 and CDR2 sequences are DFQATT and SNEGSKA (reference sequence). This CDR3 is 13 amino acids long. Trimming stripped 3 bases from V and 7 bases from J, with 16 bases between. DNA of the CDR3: TGCAGTGCTAGGGGCCTAGGAACAGAAGAGCAGTACTTC. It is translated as CSARGLGTEEQYF.

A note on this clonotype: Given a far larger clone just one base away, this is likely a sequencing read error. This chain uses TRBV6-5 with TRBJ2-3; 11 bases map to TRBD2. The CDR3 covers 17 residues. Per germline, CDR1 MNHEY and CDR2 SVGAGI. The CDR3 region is CASNYSLAGGLRDTQYF. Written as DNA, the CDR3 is TGTGCCAGCAATTACTCTCTAGCGGGAGGCCTAAGGGATACGCAGTATTTT.

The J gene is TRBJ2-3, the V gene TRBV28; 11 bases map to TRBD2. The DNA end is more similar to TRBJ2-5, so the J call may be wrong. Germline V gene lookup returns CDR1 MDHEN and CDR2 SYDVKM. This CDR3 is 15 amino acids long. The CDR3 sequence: CASHSGRAVFETQYF. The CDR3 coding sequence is TGTGCCAGCCATAGCGGGAGGGCCGTGTTCGAGACCCAGTACTTC.

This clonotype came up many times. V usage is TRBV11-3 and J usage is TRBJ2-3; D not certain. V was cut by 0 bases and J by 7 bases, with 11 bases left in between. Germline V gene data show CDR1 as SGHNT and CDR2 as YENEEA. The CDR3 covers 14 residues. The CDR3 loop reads CASSLDPGQNTQYF. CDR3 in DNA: TGTGCCAGCAGCTTAGATCCGGGCCAGAATACGCAGTATTTT.

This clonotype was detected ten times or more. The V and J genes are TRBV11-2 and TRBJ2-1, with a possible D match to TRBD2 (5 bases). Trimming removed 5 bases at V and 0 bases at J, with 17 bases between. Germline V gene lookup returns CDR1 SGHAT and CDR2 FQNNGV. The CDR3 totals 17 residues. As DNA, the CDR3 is TGTGCCAGCAGCCCCGCCCTAGCAGCGAGCTCCTACAATGAGCAGTTCTTC. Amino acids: CASSPALAASSYNEQFF.

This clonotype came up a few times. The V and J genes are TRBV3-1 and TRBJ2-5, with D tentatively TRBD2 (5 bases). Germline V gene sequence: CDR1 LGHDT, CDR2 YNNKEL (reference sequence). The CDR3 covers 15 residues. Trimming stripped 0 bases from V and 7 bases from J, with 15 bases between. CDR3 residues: CASSQERALFLTQYF. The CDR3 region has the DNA TGTGCCAGCAGCCAAGAGCGGGCCCTGTTTTTGACCCAGTACTTC.

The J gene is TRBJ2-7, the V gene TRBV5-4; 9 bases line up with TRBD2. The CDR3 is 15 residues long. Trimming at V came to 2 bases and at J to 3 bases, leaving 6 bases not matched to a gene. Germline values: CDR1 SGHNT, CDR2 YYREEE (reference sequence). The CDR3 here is CASSLRAGGDYEQYF. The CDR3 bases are TGTGCCAGCAGCTTACGGGCGGGAGGGGACTACGAGCAGTACTTC.

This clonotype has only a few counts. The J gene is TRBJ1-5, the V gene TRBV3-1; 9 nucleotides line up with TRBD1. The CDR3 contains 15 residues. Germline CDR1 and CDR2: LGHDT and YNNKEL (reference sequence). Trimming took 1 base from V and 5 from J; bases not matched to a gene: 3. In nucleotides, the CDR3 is TGTGCCAGCAGCCAAGCCACAGGGGGCGATCAGCCCCAGCATTTT. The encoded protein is CASSQATGGDQPQHF.

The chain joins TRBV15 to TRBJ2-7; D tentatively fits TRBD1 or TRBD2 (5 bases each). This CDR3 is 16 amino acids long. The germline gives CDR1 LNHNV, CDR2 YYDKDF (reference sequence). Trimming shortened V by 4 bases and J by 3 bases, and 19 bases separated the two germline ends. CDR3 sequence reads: CATSMGRDVDVYEQYF. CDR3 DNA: TGTGCCACCAGCATGGGCCGGGACGTCGACGTCTACGAGCAGTACTTC.

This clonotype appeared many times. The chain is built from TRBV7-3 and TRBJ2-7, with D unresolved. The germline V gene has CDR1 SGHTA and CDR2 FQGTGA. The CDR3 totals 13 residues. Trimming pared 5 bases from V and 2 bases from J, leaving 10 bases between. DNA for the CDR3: TGTGCCAGCAGCCCAAAGGGCGCCTACGAGCAGTACTTC. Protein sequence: CASSPKGAYEQYF.